This T cell receptor (beta chain) was recorded in a study of cytomegalovirus exposure and HLA in healthy donors. Study results and limitations: A few CMV-associated chains were confirmed in vitro to be specific for CMV antigens. Cytomegalovirus status was reportedly diagnosed by the classifier with high specificity and sensitivity. Subsequent analysis found a tendency for first-cohort TCR clusters to co-occur within the 90 to 150 validation repertoires. Cytomegalovirus association was listed for 150 to 200 TCR beta chains.

Using immunoSEQ multiplex PCR, the repertoire was profiled, and TCRdb retains in-frame clones only, with some absent. This table has under 300,000 clones, 80% to 90% appearing once. Trimming removed 8 bases from V and 4 bases from J; junction bases left unmatched: 11. The CDR3 is made up of 15 amino acids. Germline V gives CDR1 SEHNR, CDR2 FQNEAQ (reference sequence). Notes on this clone: What it binds is unknown.

The chain uses TRBV7-9 and TRBJ2-1; 7 nucleotides align to TRBD1. The origin of this receptor is a woman between 18 and 30 years old in good health and CMV-seronegative. Material: PBMCs. CDR3 residues: CASVRTGETYNEQFF. The CDR3 DNA follows: TGTGCCAGCGTCCGGACAGGCGAAACTTACAATGAGCAGTTCTTC.